This is a list of T cell receptor beta chains from one sample in a study of blood T cell repertoires in COVID-19. Using immunoSEQ multiplex PCR, the repertoire was profiled, and TCRdb retains in-frame clones only, with some absent. This sample has hundreds of thousands of clones, with roughly 90% found just once. Sequencing was done on a sample of PBMCs or T cells enriched from blood (not recorded which). These receptors originate from a man aged 55 to 69 who had recovered from COVID-19. The CDR3 runs from the conserved cysteine through the conserved F or W. The D gene is left open where the match is weak.

CDR3	DNA	V	J	D
CATNRGGSLDEQFF	TGTGCCACCAATAGAGGCGGGAGTCTGGATGAGCAGTTCTTC	TRBV11-2	TRBJ2-1	TRBD2
CASSVQGAGNTEAFF	TGTGCCAGCAGCGTACAGGGGGCCGGGAACACTGAAGCTTTCTTT	TRBV7-2	TRBJ1-1	TRBD1
CASSLSGGTSGTEQFF	TGTGCCAGCAGCTTATCAGGCGGGACTAGCGGGACCGAGCAGTTCTTC	TRBV11-3	TRBJ2-1	TRBD2
CASSYAGYGYTF	TGTGCCAGCAGTTACGCAGGATATGGCTACACCTTC	TRBV6-5	TRBJ1-2	.
CASSPSSTGIGEQYF	TGTGCCAGCAGCCCCTCCTCGACAGGGATAGGGGAGCAGTACTTC	TRBV7-3	TRBJ2-7	TRBD1
CASSPQQGRTEAFF	TGTGCCAGCTCACCCCAACAGGGTCGCACTGAAGCTTTCTTT	TRBV18	TRBJ1-1	.
CASTLLATGELFF	TGTGCCAGCACCTTACTAGCTACCGGGGAGCTGTTTTTT	TRBV2	TRBJ2-2	.
CASSWTGSGNEQFF	TGCGCCAGCAGCTGGACGGGATCTGGGAATGAGCAGTTCTTC	TRBV5-1	TRBJ2-1	.
CASSFKSYSTDTQYF	TGTGCCAGCAGCTTTAAATCTTATAGCACAGATACGCAGTATTTT	TRBV5-8	TRBJ2-3	.
CASSLELPGNTEAFF	TGTGCCAGCAGCTTGGAATTGCCCGGGAACACTGAAGCTTTCTTT	TRBV5-5	TRBJ1-1	.
CASSPSGEGYGYTF	TGCGCCAGCAGCCCGAGCGGGGAGGGCTATGGCTACACCTTC	TRBV5-1	TRBJ1-2	.
CAWSVHVVDTQYF	TGTGCCTGGAGTGTACACGTCGTGGATACGCAGTATTTT	TRBV30	TRBJ2-3	.
CATSGRDTASYEQYF	TGTGCCACCAGTGGACGGGACACCGCGTCCTACGAGCAGTACTTC	TRBV24-1	TRBJ2-7	.
CATSAGGDTKTQYF	TGTGCCACCAGTGCTGGGGGGGACACGAAGACCCAGTACTTC	TRBV24-1	TRBJ2-5	.
CASTGQGYNEQFF	TGCGCCAGCACAGGACAGGGTTACAATGAGCAGTTCTTC	TRBV5-1	TRBJ2-1	TRBD1
CASSLWFPRSDRVGYGYTF	TGTGCCAGCAGCTTGTGGTTTCCCCGGTCCGACAGGGTCGGATATGGCTACACCTTC	TRBV5-6	TRBJ1-2	TRBD1
CASSVVEGRLETQYF	TGTGCCAGCAGCGTAGTGGAGGGGAGACTAGAGACCCAGTACTTC	TRBV9	TRBJ2-5	.
CATSAAGTSGYEQYF	TGTGCCACCAGTGCCGCCGGGACTAGCGGCTACGAGCAGTACTTC	TRBV24-1	TRBJ2-7	TRBD2
CASSLGAGVNSPLHF	TGTGCCAGCAGCTTAGGGGCAGGGGTTAATTCACCCCTCCACTTT	TRBV7-6	TRBJ1-6	.
CASRVRQSSYEQYF	TGTGCCAGCAGAGTCAGACAGAGCTCCTACGAGCAGTACTTC	TRBV2	TRBJ2-7	.
CASNGREQGISNEQFF	TGTGCCAGCAACGGCCGCGAGCAGGGAATCTCCAATGAGCAGTTCTTC	TRBV5-4	TRBJ2-1	.
CASSYYSQSPGELFF	TGTGCCAGCAGTTACTACTCTCAATCCCCCGGGGAGCTGTTTTTT	TRBV6-5	TRBJ2-2	.
CASSNRLAGGHNEQFF	TGTGCCAGCAGCAACCGATTAGCGGGGGGACACAATGAGCAGTTCTTC	TRBV5-4	TRBJ2-1	TRBD2